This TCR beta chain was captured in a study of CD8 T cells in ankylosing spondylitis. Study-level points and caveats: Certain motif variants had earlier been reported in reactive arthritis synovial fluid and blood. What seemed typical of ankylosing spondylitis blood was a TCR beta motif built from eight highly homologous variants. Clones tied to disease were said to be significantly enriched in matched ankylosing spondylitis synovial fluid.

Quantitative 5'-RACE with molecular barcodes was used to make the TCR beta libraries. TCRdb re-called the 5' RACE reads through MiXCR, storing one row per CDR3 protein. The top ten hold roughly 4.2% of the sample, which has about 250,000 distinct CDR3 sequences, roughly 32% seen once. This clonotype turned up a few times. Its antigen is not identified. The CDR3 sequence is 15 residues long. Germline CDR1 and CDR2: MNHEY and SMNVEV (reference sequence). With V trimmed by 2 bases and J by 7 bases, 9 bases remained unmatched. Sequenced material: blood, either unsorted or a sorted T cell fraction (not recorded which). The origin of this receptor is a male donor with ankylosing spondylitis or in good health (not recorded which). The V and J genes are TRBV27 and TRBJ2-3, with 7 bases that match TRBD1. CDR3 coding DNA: TGTGCCAGCAGTTTAAAGGGGGCAATATTCAATACGCAGTATTTT. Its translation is CASSLKGAIFNTQYF.